This is a list of T cell receptor beta chains from one sample in a study of blood T cell repertoires in COVID-19. Assay: immunoSEQ multiplex PCR; the TCRdb copy retains only in-frame clones and omits some. The table has more than 350,000 clones, around 92% seen once; the top ten hold about 3%. What was sequenced was peripheral blood. These TCRs come from a woman aged 30 to 39 with COVID-19, enrolled during active disease. Both conserved end residues are part of each CDR3. Fields, in order: J gene, V gene, CDR3 protein.

J gene: TRBJ1-1; V gene: TRBV4-3; CDR3 protein: CASTDSPNTEAFF
J gene: TRBJ2-7; V gene: TRBV28; CDR3 protein: CASSLGQLGEQYF
J gene: TRBJ2-1; V gene: TRBV19; CDR3 protein: CASSIPSGNPASYNEQFF
J gene: TRBJ2-1; V gene: TRBV20-1; CDR3 protein: CSPRLRNEQFF
J gene: TRBJ2-7; V gene: TRBV5-4; CDR3 protein: CASSGTGGESGF
J gene: TRBJ1-3; V gene: TRBV6-1; CDR3 protein: CASSEKGFSGNTIYF
J gene: TRBJ1-3; V gene: TRBV11-2; CDR3 protein: CASSSGGYSGNTIYF
J gene: TRBJ2-1; V gene: TRBV11-3; CDR3 protein: CATGQAVYNEQFF
J gene: TRBJ2-3; V gene: TRBV27; CDR3 protein: CASSLVGDTQYF
J gene: TRBJ1-1; V gene: TRBV9; CDR3 protein: CASSVGGYGNTEAFF
J gene: TRBJ1-1; V gene: TRBV9; CDR3 protein: CASSLSSTENTEAFF
J gene: TRBJ1-4; V gene: TRBV2; CDR3 protein: CASGAGWAEKLFF
J gene: TRBJ2-2; V gene: TRBV10-3; CDR3 protein: CAISDLAGSGELFF
J gene: TRBJ1-1; V gene: TRBV7-9; CDR3 protein: CASSSRDSPNTEAFF
J gene: TRBJ2-7; V gene: TRBV11-2; CDR3 protein: CASSLGTGLAYEQYF
J gene: TRBJ2-7; V gene: TRBV6-4; CDR3 protein: CASSDTETGPKNYEQYF
J gene: TRBJ1-4; V gene: TRBV10-3; CDR3 protein: CAISDTGSGEKLFF
J gene: TRBJ1-1; V gene: TRBV12-3/TRBV12-4; CDR3 protein: CASSLIGIEAFF
J gene: TRBJ2-2; V gene: TRBV18; CDR3 protein: CASSDLYLSGRLSGELFF
J gene: TRBJ2-1; V gene: TRBV7-9; CDR3 protein: CASRPSGSGGYNEQFF
J gene: TRBJ1-2; V gene: TRBV11-2; CDR3 protein: CASSPNGPYGYTF
J gene: TRBJ2-3; V gene: TRBV7-9; CDR3 protein: CASSPTNYLAGETDTQYF
J gene: TRBJ2-5; V gene: TRBV5-1; CDR3 protein: CAIVNTSYQETQYF
J gene: TRBJ2-4; V gene: TRBV5-3; CDR3 protein: CARPHRRQQLAAGTELAKNIQYF
J gene: TRBJ2-1; V gene: TRBV27; CDR3 protein: CASSPGTSRNEQFF
J gene: TRBJ2-3; V gene: TRBV10-3; CDR3 protein: CAISSGGYTDTQYF
J gene: TRBJ2-7; V gene: TRBV5-1; CDR3 protein: CASSYFGTGASEQYF
J gene: TRBJ2-3; V gene: TRBV5-1; CDR3 protein: CASSLAAGARITDTQYF